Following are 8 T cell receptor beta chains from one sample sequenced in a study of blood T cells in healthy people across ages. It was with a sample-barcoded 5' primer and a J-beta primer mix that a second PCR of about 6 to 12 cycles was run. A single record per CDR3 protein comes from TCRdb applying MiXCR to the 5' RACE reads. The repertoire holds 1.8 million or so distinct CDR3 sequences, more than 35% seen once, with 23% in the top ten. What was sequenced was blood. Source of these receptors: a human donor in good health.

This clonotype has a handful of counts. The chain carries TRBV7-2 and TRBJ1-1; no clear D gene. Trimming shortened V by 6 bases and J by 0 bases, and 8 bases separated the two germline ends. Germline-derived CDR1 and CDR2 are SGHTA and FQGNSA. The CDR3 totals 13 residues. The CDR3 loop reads CASRIHMNTEAFF. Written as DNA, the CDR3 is TGTGCCAGCAGGATACACATGAACACTGAAGCTTTCTTT.

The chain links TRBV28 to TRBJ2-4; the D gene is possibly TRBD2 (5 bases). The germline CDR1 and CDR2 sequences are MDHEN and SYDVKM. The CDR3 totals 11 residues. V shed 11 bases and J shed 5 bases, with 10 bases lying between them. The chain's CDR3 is CAGGLQNIQYF. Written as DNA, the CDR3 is TGTGCCGGCGGACTCCAAAACATTCAGTACTTC. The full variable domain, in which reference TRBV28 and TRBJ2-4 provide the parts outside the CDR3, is DVKVTQSSRYLVKRTGEKVFLECVQDMDHENMFWYRQDPGLGLRLIYFSYDVKMKEKGDIPEGYSVSREKKERFSLILESASTNQTSMYLCAGGLQNIQYFGAGTRLSVL.

This chain's CDR3 is CASSLAQVVDTQYF. In DNA, the CDR3 is TGCGCCAGCAGCTTGGCCCAGGTGGTGGATACGCAGTATTTT. The rearrangement joins TRBV5-1 to TRBJ2-3; D is unresolved. Germline V gene data show CDR1 as SGHRS and CDR2 as YFSETQ. Trimming left V 0 bases short and J 6 bases short, with 11 bases between. This CDR3 spans 14 amino acids. The entire variable domain, with the rest obtained from reference TRBV5-1 and TRBJ2-3, is as follows: KAGVTQTPRYLIKTRGQQVTLSCSPISGHRSVSWYQQTPGQGLQFLFEYFSETQRNKGNFPGRFSGRQFSNSRSEMNVSTLELGDSALYLCASSLAQVVDTQYFGPGTRLTVL.

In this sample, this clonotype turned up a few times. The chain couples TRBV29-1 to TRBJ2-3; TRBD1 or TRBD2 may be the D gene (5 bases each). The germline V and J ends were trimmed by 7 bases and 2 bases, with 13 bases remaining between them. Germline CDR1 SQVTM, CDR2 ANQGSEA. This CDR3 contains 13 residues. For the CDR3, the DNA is TGCAGCGCTAGAGGGGATAACACAGATACGCAGTATTTT. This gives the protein CSARGDNTDTQYF.

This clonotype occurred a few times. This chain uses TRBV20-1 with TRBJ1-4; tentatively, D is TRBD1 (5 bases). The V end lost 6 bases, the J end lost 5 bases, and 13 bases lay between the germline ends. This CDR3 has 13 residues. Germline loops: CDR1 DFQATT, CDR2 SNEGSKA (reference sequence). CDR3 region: CSARDARNEKLFF. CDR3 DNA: TGCAGTGCCCGGGACGCGCGGAATGAAAAACTGTTTTTT.

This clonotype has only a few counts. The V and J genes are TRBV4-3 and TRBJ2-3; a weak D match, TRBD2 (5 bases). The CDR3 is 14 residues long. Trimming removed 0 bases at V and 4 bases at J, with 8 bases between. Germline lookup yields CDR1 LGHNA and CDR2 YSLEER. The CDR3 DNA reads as TGCGCCAGCAGCCAAGATCCGAGGGCAGATACGCAGTATTTT. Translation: CASSQDPRADTQYF.

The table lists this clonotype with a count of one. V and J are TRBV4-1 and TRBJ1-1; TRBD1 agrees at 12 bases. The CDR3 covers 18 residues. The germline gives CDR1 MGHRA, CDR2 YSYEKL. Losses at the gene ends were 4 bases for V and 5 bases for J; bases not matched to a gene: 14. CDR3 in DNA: TGCGCCAGCAGCCCGGGGGGCCACCGGGACAGGGGGCATACTGAAGCTTTCTTT. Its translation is CASSPGGHRDRGHTEAFF.

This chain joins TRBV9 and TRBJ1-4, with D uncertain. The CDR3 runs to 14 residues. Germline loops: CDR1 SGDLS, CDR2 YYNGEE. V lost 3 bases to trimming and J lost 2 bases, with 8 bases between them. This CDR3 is CASSAWRTNEKLFF. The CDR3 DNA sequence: TGTGCCAGCAGCGCCTGGAGGACTAATGAAAAACTGTTTTTT.